This TCR beta chain was recovered during a study of Graves' ophthalmopathy and Graves' hyperthyroidism (dated 2018 in TCRdb). With respect to the entire study: Peripheral blood was collected at initial diagnosis, prior to any treatment. The study used TCR beta repertoire signatures to distinguish Graves' ophthalmopathy from Graves' hyperthyroidism and to predict progression to ophthalmopathy. In total, approximately 130 blood samples were TCR-sequenced: 43 ophthalmopathy, over 70 hyperthyroidism and some 17 hyperthyroidism-to-ophthalmopathy patients. A discovery set of 95 to 100 patients (around 45 ophthalmopathy, 55 to 60 stable hyperthyroidism) was enrolled to explore V-J signatures distinguishing ophthalmopathy from hyperthyroidism. For independent validation, a separate cohort was made up of 18 to 20 hyperthyroidism patients plus 17 patients who later progressed from hyperthyroidism to ophthalmopathy. In roughly 6 hyperthyroidism patients, T-cell repertoires of thyroid tissue and blood were compared. After sampling, hyperthyroidism patients received methimazole starting at 30 mg daily, and ophthalmopathy patients received high-dose intravenous methylprednisolone.

The CDR3 has 14 amino acids, counting the end cysteine and phenylalanine. The entry retains the CDR3 DNA only, 42 bases that are in frame from base 1. Per the germline V gene (reference sequence), DFQATT is the CDR1 and SNEGSKA is the CDR2. V is cut by 5 bases and J by 5 bases, and the space between the germline ends is 16 bases. With regard to this clonotype: No antigen is known for it. No quality values exist for individual bases; no much larger clone is one base distant.

The research as a whole found: Most expanded thyroid clonotypes with frequency above 0.001 were also detected in blood, suggesting blood repertoires may reflect the thyroid immune response. In cross-validation, the 13-signature model distinguished ophthalmopathy from stable hyperthyroidism with about 90% sensitivity and about 84% specificity, and in the test set the corresponding values were approximately 80% and 75%. In validation, the model predicted ophthalmopathy progression with more than 55% sensitivity and roughly 72% specificity; 12 predicted patients were CT-confirmed with GO in a median of around 6 months. Sample size was not statistically predetermined, and group allocation was not concealed from the investigators.

Ophthalmopathy patients were characterized by moderately to severely active disease, a Clinical Activity Score of at least 3, a NOSPECS grade of at least 4, and a disease duration under 3 months. Patients with other autoimmune diseases, uncontrolled infections, pregnancy or lactation were excluded from the study. Diagnosis was based on clinical symptoms, serum thyroxine, TRAb, thyroid ultrasound and orbital computed tomography. Using Ficoll-Paque density gradient centrifugation, PBMCs were isolated from less than 11 ml of fresh peripheral blood. Total RNA was extracted using Trizol reagent, and RNA quality was checked on an Agilent 2100 Bioanalyzer. For repertoire sequencing, TCR beta CDR3 regions were amplified from RNA transcripts. HTBI primers and the Qiagen OneStep RT-PCR kit were used in a first-round RT-PCR, which was followed by a second-round multiplex PCR, size selection and purification. Libraries were sequenced paired-end with 100 bp reads on an Illumina HiSeq2000. The authors processed their data as follows. SOAPnuke was used to process the reads, throwing out any read that had adapters, had uncalled bases, had a mean Phred below 15, or lacked an exact constant-primer or identifier match. High-quality paired reads were merged with COPE v1.2.5. Each unique nucleotide sequence was defined as a clonotype, and clonotypes were aligned to IMGT TRB V, D and J references with MiTCR v1.1. The analysis was limited to V-J combinations with a frequency above 0.0001, which together covered 99.2% of the repertoires. For each V-J combination, a TCR clonal expansion and chaos score was defined as F50 clonal expansion divided by the chaos observed in the TCRdist matrix. Welch's t-statistics and random forest were used to narrow the features down to about twelve V-J combinations, which were then fed into a naive Bayes classifier. Thyroid-blood repertoire similarity was quantified with the Morisita-Horn index. The public reads were run again by TCRdb, first through fastp at Q25 and then through MiXCR, and only productive beta chains were kept. Rows with one shared CDR3 protein collapse into an entry with the most common genes and DNA. The V and J calls and clone size come from TCRdb's table, not from the authors' own analysis. The sample table holds 45,000 to 60,000 distinct CDR3 sequences, of which around 50% were seen once. 4.7% of the sample is taken by the ten largest.

This receptor was taken from an adult woman with Graves' ophthalmopathy. The chain is made from TRBV20-1 and TRBJ1-5; a confident D gene designation cannot be given. Sample: peripheral blood. CDR3 reads: CSAGGGDHYQPQHF. In nucleotides, the sequence is TGCAGTGCTGGAGGAGGAGACCATTATCAGCCCCAGCATTTT.